The clone carrying this TCR beta chain showed up just a few times. Antigen: not known. These data originate in a study of type 1 regulatory T cells. One entry per CDR3 protein, called by TCRdb with MiXCR from the reads. Here the sample spans tens of thousands of distinct CDR3 sequences, more than 20% being singletons. Trimming took 7 bases from V and 5 from J, leaving 11 bases between them. The CDR3 runs to 12 residues. Study results and limitations: Compared with non-Tr1 cells, Tr1 cells showed a narrower TCR repertoire.

This clonotype was obtained from a human donor in good health. Sequencing was carried out using cultured type 1 regulatory T (Tr1) cells, either the whole culture or a sorted fraction (not recorded which). This sequence joins TRBV12-3 or TRBV12-4 and TRBJ2-5; D gene unclear. Written as DNA, the CDR3 is TGTGCCAGCACCCTGGGTTGGGAGACCCAGTACTTC. This translates into CASTLGWETQYF.